This is a list of T cell receptor beta chains from one sample in a study of blood T cell repertoires in COVID-19. Sequencing used immunoSEQ multiplex PCR; TCRdb keeps in-frame clones, though not all of them. The top ten clones hold around 6.6% of a sample with tens of thousands of clones, around 80% of them seen once. The specimen sequenced was peripheral blood. The receptor source for this set is a human donor in a cohort sampled during active COVID-19. CDR3s leave out the opening cysteine and the closing phenylalanine or tryptophan. The order of the fields is clone size, D gene, V gene, J gene, CDR3 protein. A D gene is named only where the DNA matches it firmly. Not every row has a clone size; where given, it reads once, few, many or a size class.

clone_size: .
d_call: TRBD2
v_call: TRBV27
j_call: TRBJ2-1
cdr3_aa: ASIGLAGVNEQF

clone_size: .
d_call: TRBD1
v_call: TRBV18
j_call: TRBJ1-1
cdr3_aa: ASSQQGANTEAF

clone_size: .
d_call: .
v_call: TRBV28
j_call: TRBJ1-1
cdr3_aa: ASSPARGMGTEAF

clone_size: .
d_call: TRBD1
v_call: TRBV7-9
j_call: TRBJ2-7
cdr3_aa: ASSTTTGFVEQY

clone_size: .
d_call: TRBD2
v_call: TRBV4-2
j_call: TRBJ2-3
cdr3_aa: ASSQSRWGGRVDTQY

clone_size: .
d_call: TRBD2
v_call: TRBV2
j_call: TRBJ2-3
cdr3_aa: ASSEGTSGGADTQY

clone_size: .
d_call: .
v_call: TRBV5-8
j_call: TRBJ2-1
cdr3_aa: ASSPAAYNEQF

clone_size: .
d_call: TRBD1
v_call: TRBV5-4
j_call: TRBJ1-2
cdr3_aa: ASSSGQGKDYGYT

clone_size: .
d_call: .
v_call: TRBV12-3/TRBV12-4
j_call: TRBJ2-1
cdr3_aa: ASSLNVDEQF

clone_size: few
d_call: .
v_call: TRBV6-5
j_call: TRBJ2-2
cdr3_aa: AAQVSNTGELF

clone_size: few
d_call: .
v_call: TRBV10-3
j_call: TRBJ1-6
cdr3_aa: AISEGGAGNSPLH

clone_size: .
d_call: .
v_call: TRBV15
j_call: TRBJ2-5
cdr3_aa: ATSRDRAGQETQY

clone_size: .
d_call: .
v_call: TRBV20-1
j_call: TRBJ1-5
cdr3_aa: SASSGVRINQPQH

clone_size: .
d_call: TRBD1
v_call: TRBV18
j_call: TRBJ2-5
cdr3_aa: ASSPSGGSRRTQY

clone_size: .
d_call: .
v_call: TRBV5-4
j_call: TRBJ1-3
cdr3_aa: ASSVPTASGNTIY

clone_size: .
d_call: .
v_call: TRBV28
j_call: TRBJ2-2
cdr3_aa: ASSLSPRGNTGELF

clone_size: .
d_call: .
v_call: TRBV2
j_call: TRBJ2-5
cdr3_aa: ASSQGWVRETQY